This T cell receptor beta chain was captured in a study of blood T cell repertoires in COVID-19. The germline gives CDR1 SGHAT, CDR2 FQNNGV. With V trimmed by 5 bases and J by 8 bases, 7 bases remained unmatched. The CDR3 is 14 amino acids. This clone has a single count. Here immunoSEQ multiplex PCR was the method, and the copy in TCRdb shows in-frame clones only, minus some. This sample has about 140,000 clones, with around 89% found just once. The sequenced material came from peripheral blood. The chain uses TRBV11-2 and TRBJ1-3, with 9 bases matching TRBD1. This TCR came from a man aged 55 to 70 with active or convalescent COVID-19. The CDR3, as DNA: TGTGCCAGCAGCCACGACAGGGGGAGGGACACCATATATTTT. The encoded protein is CASSHDRGRDTIYF. Together with reference TRBV11-2 and TRBJ1-3, the CDR3 gives the full variable domain: EAGVAQSPRYKIIEKRQSVAFWCNPISGHATLYWYQQILGQGPKLLIQFQNNGVVDDSQLPKDRFSAERLKGVDSTLKIQPAKLEDSAVYLCASSHDRGRDTIYFGEGSWLTVV.